These T cell receptor beta chains were read from a single sample in a study of T cell repertoires in cytomegalovirus infection. These receptors' targets are unknown. One entry per CDR3 protein, called by TCRdb with MiXCR from the reads. The sample lists roughly 920,000 distinct CDR3 sequences, about a third seen once, with roughly an eighth in the top ten. The sequenced sample was cultured CD8+ T cells from PBMCs, obtained from culture after CMV antigen stimulation. These receptor sequences come from a human donor in good health (CMV status not recorded). Some clones in this sample may be carry-over from other donors' samples. Each CDR3 is given with its conserved first and last residue.

>TRBJ1-2|TRBV7-9
CASSLAQAARGGYTF
>TRBJ1-5|TRBV2
CASQGGGGNQPQHF
>TRBJ1-1|TRBV7-8
CASSPGPKDTEAFF
>TRBJ1-3|TRBV7-2
CASSATGYAGNTIYF
>TRBJ2-7|TRBV3-1
CASSQDQGVTYEQYF
>TRBJ1-1|TRBV12-3/TRBV12-4
CASSPLGGSAEMNTEAFF
>TRBJ2-7|TRBV7-9
CASSFTTSAPGEQYF
>TRBJ2-1|TRBV4-1
CASSRLGTGGDNEQFF
>TRBJ2-1|TRBV6-1
CASTLGRGPYNEQFF
>TRBJ1-5|TRBV6-5
CASSRDYSNQPQHF
>TRBJ2-1|TRBV6-1
CASSGRDYTYNEQFF
>TRBJ1-2|TRBV29-1
CSAIIRQDIFYGYTF
>TRBJ2-5|TRBV7-9
CASSDTGLQETQYF
>TRBJ2-7|TRBV10-3
CAISGAGSENYEQYF
>TRBJ1-2|TRBV24-1
CATSDSRAGNYGYTF
>TRBJ2-7|TRBV29-1
CSVVYRGAYEQYF
>TRBJ1-6|TRBV12-3/TRBV12-4
CASSSGQLSPLHF
>TRBJ2-5|TRBV11-3
CASGLGTGSPETQYF
>TRBJ2-3|TRBV20-1
CSASPDREIGTDTQYF
>TRBJ1-5|TRBV7-9
CASSPRDRGWPQHF
>TRBJ2-2|TRBV12-5
CASGFPRRGPDTGELFF
>TRBJ2-3|TRBV9
CASSPRTGGTTDTQYF
>TRBJ1-6|TRBV6-6
CASSYLVTGDSNSPLHF
>TRBJ2-2|TRBV2
CASRIGTPNTGELFF